Included here is one TCR beta chain sequence, with context. The method was immunoSEQ multiplex PCR; TCRdb's version includes in-frame clones alone and lacks a portion of them. The table lists roughly 190,000 clones, 80% to 90% of them singletons, with around 9.9% in the top ten. This record belongs to a study of blood T cell repertoires in COVID-19. Trimming at V came to 5 bases and at J to 7 bases, leaving 9 bases not matched to a gene. The CDR3 is 15 residues long. Germline lookup yields CDR1 SGHVS and CDR2 FNYEAQ. Sample: peripheral blood. The TCR comes from a woman aged 55-75 years with COVID-19, enrolled during active disease. The chain couples TRBV7-6 to TRBJ2-1; 9 bases match TRBD2. The CDR3: CASSPLSGGFNEQFF. For the CDR3, the DNA is TGTGCCAGCAGCCCGTTGAGCGGGGGGTTTAATGAGCAGTTCTTC.